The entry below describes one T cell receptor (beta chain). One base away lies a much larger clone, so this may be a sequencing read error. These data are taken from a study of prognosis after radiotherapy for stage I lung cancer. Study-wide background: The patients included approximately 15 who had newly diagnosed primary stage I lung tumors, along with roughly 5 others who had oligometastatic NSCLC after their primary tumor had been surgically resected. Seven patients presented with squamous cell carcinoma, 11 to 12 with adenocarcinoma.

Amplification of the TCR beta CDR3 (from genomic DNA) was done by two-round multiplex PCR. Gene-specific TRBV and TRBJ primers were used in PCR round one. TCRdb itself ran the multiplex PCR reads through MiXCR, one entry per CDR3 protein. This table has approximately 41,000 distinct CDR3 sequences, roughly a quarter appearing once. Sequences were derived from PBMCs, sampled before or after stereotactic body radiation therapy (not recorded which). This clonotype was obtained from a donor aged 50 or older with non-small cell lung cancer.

Here the CDR3 reads CASILDTGGTDTQYF. In DNA, the CDR3 is TGTGCCAGCATCTTGGACACCGGAGGCACAGATACGCAGTATTTT. The rearrangement uses TRBV5-5 and TRBJ2-3; TRBD1 might be the D (5 bases). Germline V gene data show CDR1 as SGHKS and CDR2 as YYEKEE (reference sequence). This CDR3 contains 15 residues. Combining the CDR3 with reference TRBV5-5 and TRBJ2-3 gives the whole variable domain DAGVTQSPTHLIKTRGQQVTLRCSPISGHKSVSWYQQVLGQGPQFIFQYYEKEERGRGNFPDRFSARQFPNYSSELNVNALLLGDSALYLCASILDTGGTDTQYFGPGTRLTVL.